The next 32 T cell receptor beta chains were all read from a single sample in a study of T cell responses to AZD1222 COVID-19 vaccine. Only in-frame clones appear in the TCRdb table, and some are missing; sequencing was by immunoSEQ multiplex PCR. The sample contains around 100,000 clones, approximately 91% of which appear only once. The source was peripheral blood, collected on day 0 of AZD1222 vaccination. The source is an adult in good health.

The chain's CDR3 is CASGRLAGVDEQYF. DNA of the CDR3: TGTGCCAGCGGTCGGCTAGCGGGAGTCGACGAGCAGTACTTC. The chain links TRBV3-1 (or the pseudogene TRBV3-2) to TRBJ2-7; 10 nucleotides agree with TRBD2. CDR1 is LGHDT, CDR2 YNNKEL, per germline (reference sequence). V shed 8 bases, J shed 5 bases, and the junction held 9 bases outside the gene matches. The CDR3 is made up of 14 amino acids.

This chain connects TRBV10-3 to TRBJ2-7; 14 bases are shared with TRBD2. The length of the CDR3 is 17 residues. V gave up 4 bases and J gave up 4 bases; unmatched junction bases: 9. Germline CDR1 is ENHRY and CDR2 is SYGVKD. The CDR3, as DNA: TGTGCCATCAGTGTGGGCGCCGGGACTAGCGGGAGATACGAGCAGTACTTC. Protein product: CAISVGAGTSGRYEQYF.

The J gene is TRBJ2-7, the V gene TRBV7-7, with D perhaps TRBD2 (5 bases). CDR3 size: 15 residues. The germline CDR1 and CDR2 sequences are SSHAT and FNYEAQ (reference sequence). CDR3 region: CASVGPLGGLGEQYF. As DNA, the CDR3 is TGTGCTAGCGTAGGGCCTCTCGGCGGGCTGGGCGAGCAGTACTTC.

The CDR3 DNA sequence: TGTGCCAGCAGCCAACTAACGTCCCCGGACACTGAAGCTTTCTTT. As protein: CASSQLTSPDTEAFF. The V and J genes are TRBV3-1 (or the pseudogene TRBV3-2) and TRBJ1-1; D is unclear. This CDR3 region has 15 residues. CDR1 and CDR2 from the germline V gene are LGHDT and YNNKEL (reference sequence). With 2 bases removed from V and 3 bases from J, the gap between germline ends came to 13 bases.

This clone was detected once. The chain recombines TRBV2 with TRBJ1-2; the D is unclear. This CDR3 contains 15 residues. Germline V gene lookup returns CDR1 SNHLY and CDR2 FYNNEI. Between the trimmed V and J ends, which lost 2 bases and 8 bases, there was a span of 18 bases. CDR3 sequence (DNA): TGTGCCAGCAGTGAATCCCCTTATTTCAGGAAAGGCTACACCTTC. This translates into CASSESPYFRKGYTF.

The genes are TRBV2 and TRBJ1-5; 7 bases agree with TRBD1. Germline CDR1 is SNHLY and CDR2 is FYNNEI. V trimming: 7 bases; J trimming: 4 bases; junction bases outside the gene matches: 10. The CDR3 consists of 15 residues. The CDR3 protein is CASTNRQGVNQPQHF. CDR3 in DNA: TGTGCCAGCACCAACCGACAGGGAGTAAATCAGCCCCAGCATTTT.

This chain uses TRBV28 with TRBJ1-3; 7 bases match TRBD1. V shed 5 bases and J 4 bases; nucleotides not matched to a gene: 17. Germline V gene data show CDR1 as MDHEN and CDR2 as SYDVKM. The CDR3 sequence is 18 residues long. CDR3: CASSRRLTGTVYGNTIYF. DNA for the CDR3: TGTGCCAGCAGTCGGAGACTTACCGGGACAGTGTACGGAAACACCATATATTTT.

This chain joins TRBV7-3 and TRBJ1-2; D ambiguous. This CDR3 has 13 amino acids. With 2 bases removed from V and 7 bases from J, the gap between germline ends came to 11 bases. CDR1 and CDR2 from the germline V gene are SGHTA and FQGTGA. DNA for the CDR3: TGTGCCAGCAGCTTAGATGGAACAAGTGGCTACACCTTC. This translates into CASSLDGTSGYTF.

The chain is built from TRBV11-3 and TRBJ2-7, with D tentatively TRBD2 (5 bases). CDR1 and CDR2 from the germline V gene are SGHNT and YENEEA. The CDR3 contains 13 residues. V was pared by 5 bases and J by 0 bases, with 8 bases between. The chain's CDR3 is CASSPDSSYEQYF. CDR3 DNA sequence: TGTGCCAGCAGCCCGGACTCCTCCTACGAGCAGTACTTC.

This rearrangement joins TRBV11-2 to TRBJ1-6; TRBD1 might be the D (5 bases). The CDR3 extends over 16 amino acids. Looked up from germline, CDR1 is SGHAT and CDR2 is FQNNGV. Deletions cut 5 bases from V and 8 bases from J, with 19 bases between. The CDR3 nucleotides read TGTGCCAGCAGCCCCAGATCGGGACTACATCATTCACCCCTCCACTTT. Translation: CASSPRSGLHHSPLHF.

The V gene is TRBV12-3 or TRBV12-4, the J gene TRBJ2-5; D may be TRBD1 (6 bases). This CDR3 contains 12 residues. V lost 6 bases and J lost 5, with 10 bases in between. The CDR3 reads CASRQGGETQYF. The CDR3 bases are TGTGCCAGCAGACAGGGCGGGGAGACCCAGTACTTC.

The chain has TRBV28 and TRBJ1-1; TRBD1 might be the D (6 bases). Germline V CDR1 and CDR2: MDHEN, SYDVKM. Trimming left V 5 bases short and J 6 bases short, with 19 bases between. The CDR3 has 15 residues. CDR3 residues: CASSPGGAFKPEAFF. The CDR3, as DNA: TGTGCCAGCAGTCCTGGGGGCGCATTTAAGCCTGAAGCTTTCTTT.

The V call is TRBV30, the J call TRBJ2-7; the D gene is possibly TRBD2 (5 bases). Per germline, CDR1 GTSNPN and CDR2 SVGIG (reference sequence). This CDR3 contains 13 residues. The V gene lost 3 bases and the J gene lost 3 bases, with 12 bases spanning the gap. The CDR3 region has the DNA TGTGCCTGGAGCCGAGCGGAGAACTACGAGCAGTACTTC. Amino acids: CAWSRAENYEQYF.

The chain carries TRBV19 and TRBJ1-5; D remains unclear. This CDR3 contains 15 residues. Germline CDR1 and CDR2: LNHDA and SQIVND (reference sequence). Trimming took 3 bases from V and 0 from J, leaving 9 bases between them. Here the CDR3 DNA reads TGTGCCAGTAGTATGTTTGCGGATAGCAATCAGCCCCAGCATTTT. Its protein is CASSMFADSNQPQHF. Supplemented by reference TRBV19 and TRBJ1-5, the full variable domain reads DGGITQSPKYLFRKEGQNVTLSCEQNLNHDAMYWYRQDPGQGLRLIYYSQIVNDFQKGDIAEGYSVSREKKESFPLTVTSAQKNPTAFYLCASSMFADSNQPQHFGDGTRLSIL.

The chain links TRBV20-1 to TRBJ1-2, with D unclear. The CDR3 totals 11 residues. Trimming removed 8 bases at V and 7 bases at J, with 14 bases between. The germline gives CDR1 DFQATT, CDR2 SNEGSKA (reference sequence). CDR3 residues: CSNRFASGYTF. CDR3 DNA: TGCAGTAATCGGTTTGCGTCTGGCTACACCTTC.

The J gene is TRBJ2-7, the V gene TRBV6-2 or TRBV6-3; 7 bases agree with TRBD1. V shed 0 bases and J 6 bases; nucleotides not matched to a gene: 8. The germline CDR1 and CDR2 sequences are MNHEY and SVGEGT. This CDR3 is built from 15 residues. For the CDR3, the DNA is TGTGCCAGCAGTTACTCCCGGACAGGTGTTCCCGAGCAGTACTTC. Its protein is CASSYSRTGVPEQYF.

This clone has more than one count but fewer than ten. This rearrangement joins TRBV28 to TRBJ1-6, with D possibly TRBD1 on 6 matching bases. CDR1 and CDR2 (germline): MDHEN, SYDVKM. Between the trimmed V and J ends, which lost 4 bases and 4 bases, there was a span of 8 bases. The CDR3 length is 14 residues. The CDR3 DNA is TGTGCCAGCAGTTCGACAGGTTATAATTCACCCCTCCACTTT. As protein: CASSSTGYNSPLHF.

V usage is TRBV3-1 (or the pseudogene TRBV3-2) and J usage is TRBJ2-7, with 8 nucleotides matching TRBD2. The V and J ends lost 5 bases and 5 bases, in that order; junction bases with no gene match: 14. This CDR3 spans 16 amino acids. Germline V CDR1 and CDR2: LGHDT, YNNKEL (reference sequence). The CDR3 coding sequence is TGTGCCAGCAGCAAGTTTGCCAGCGGGAGTAGGGACGAGCAGTACTTC. It encodes CASSKFASGSRDEQYF.

The J gene is TRBJ1-2, the V gene TRBV28; D is unclear. The CDR3 contains 13 residues. The V and J ends lost 7 bases and 4 bases respectively, with 13 bases between them. Germline V CDR1 and CDR2: MDHEN, SYDVKM. The CDR3 sequence is CASIPATLYGYTF. The CDR3 DNA is TGTGCCAGCATCCCTGCCACCCTCTATGGCTACACCTTC.

The chain joins TRBV7-6 to TRBJ2-2, with a possible D match to TRBD1 (6 bases). This CDR3 contains 14 residues. Trimming stripped 4 bases from V and 5 bases from J, with 11 bases between. Germline-derived CDR1 and CDR2 are SGHVS and FNYEAQ. In nucleotides, the CDR3 is TGTGCCAGCAGCTCCAGGGGTTTTACCGGGGAGCTGTTTTTT. This translates into CASSSRGFTGELFF. Full variable domain (remainder filled in from reference TRBV7-6 and TRBJ2-2): GAGVSQSPRYKVTKRGQDVALRCDPISGHVSLYWYRQALGQGPEFLTYFNYEAQQDKSGLPNDRFSAERPEGSISTLTIQRTEQRDSAMYRCASSSRGFTGELFFGEGSRLTVL.

The chain carries TRBV10-2 and TRBJ2-5; 9 bases line up with TRBD1. CDR1 is WSHSY and CDR2 is SAAADI in the germline V gene. The CDR3 runs 13 residues. Trimming at V came to 8 bases and at J to 5 bases, leaving 6 bases not matched to a gene. The CDR3 DNA sequence: TGCGCCAGCTGGACAGGGGTGGGTGAGACCCAGTACTTC. As protein: CASWTGVGETQYF.

The V and J genes are TRBV7-2 and TRBJ2-3; no reliable D call. Germline V gene lookup returns CDR1 SGHTA and CDR2 FQGNSA. The length of the CDR3 is 13 residues. Trimming left V 1 base short and J 2 bases short, with 4 bases between. CDR3 sequence reads: CASSLEVTDTQYF. The CDR3 DNA follows: TGTGCCAGCAGCTTAGAAGTCACAGATACGCAGTATTTT.

This CDR3 reads CASSDSAGFGYTF. CDR3 bases: TGTGCCAGCAGTGACTCAGCAGGGTTTGGCTACACCTTC. This rearrangement joins TRBV6-4 to TRBJ1-2; a possible D gene is TRBD1 (5 bases). V was trimmed by 0 bases and J by 7 bases, leaving 9 bases between them. Germline CDR1 and CDR2: MRHNA and SNTAGT. This CDR3 spans 13 amino acids.

This rearrangement joins TRBV12-5 to TRBJ1-5; D ambiguous. Trimming removed 3 bases from V and 1 base from J, with 7 bases in between. The CDR3 has 14 residues. The germline gives CDR1 LGHNT, CDR2 FRNRAP. CDR3 nucleotide sequence: TGTGCTAGTGGTTTTCATCCCAGCAATCAGCCCCAGCATTTT. This encodes CASGFHPSNQPQHF.

The V gene is TRBV13, the J gene TRBJ2-3; D is unclear. The germline V gene has CDR1 PRHDT and CDR2 FYEKMQ (reference sequence). V dropped 3 bases and J dropped 0 bases, with 10 bases sitting between them. This CDR3 spans 15 amino acids. The CDR3 nucleotides are TGTGCCAGCAGCTTTCACGGAAGTAGCACAGATACGCAGTATTTT. It is translated as CASSFHGSSTDTQYF. Full variable domain (rest looked up from reference TRBV13 and TRBJ2-3): AAGVIQSPRHLIKEKRETATLKCYPIPRHDTVYWYQQGPGQDPQFLISFYEKMQSDKGSIPDRFSAQQFSDYHSELNMSSLELGDSALYFCASSFHGSSTDTQYFGPGTRLTVL.

The V call is TRBV5-1, the J call TRBJ1-1; D unresolved. Germline V gives CDR1 SGHRS, CDR2 YFSETQ. The germline V and J ends were trimmed by 2 bases and 0 bases, with 11 bases remaining between them. CDR3 size: 15 residues. The CDR3 is CASSLSAQMNTEAFF. The CDR3, as DNA: TGCGCCAGCAGCTTAAGTGCGCAAATGAACACTGAAGCTTTCTTT. Full variable domain (rest looked up from reference TRBV5-1 and TRBJ1-1): KAGVTQTPRYLIKTRGQQVTLSCSPISGHRSVSWYQQTPGQGLQFLFEYFSETQRNKGNFPGRFSGRQFSNSRSEMNVSTLELGDSALYLCASSLSAQMNTEAFFGQGTRLTVV.

The chain recombines TRBV6-1 with TRBJ1-2, with D tentatively TRBD1 (5 bases). V was trimmed by 3 bases and J by 7 bases, leaving 15 bases between them. Germline CDR1 and CDR2: MNHNS and SASEGT. This CDR3 is 14 amino acids long. For the CDR3, the DNA is TGTGCCAGCAGTGAGGACCGGGACCGCGGTGGCTACACCTTC. Translation: CASSEDRDRGGYTF.

V gene TRBV19 combines with J gene TRBJ2-4, with no clear D. Germline loops: CDR1 LNHDA, CDR2 SQIVND (reference sequence). Trimming shortened V by 3 bases and J by 3 bases, and 9 bases separated the two germline ends. The CDR3 runs 14 residues. CDR3 amino acids: CASSMTGRKNIQYF. DNA for the CDR3: TGTGCCAGTAGTATGACCGGACGCAAAAACATTCAGTACTTC.

The chain employs TRBV27 and TRBJ2-1; TRBD2 is a possible D gene (6 bases). The CDR3 loop spans 13 amino acids. Germline lookup yields CDR1 MNHEY and CDR2 SMNVEV (reference sequence). Trimming shortened V by 10 bases and J by 9 bases, and 19 bases separated the two germline ends. The CDR3 sequence is CANYIFQGGEQFF. In DNA form, the CDR3 reads TGTGCCAACTACATCTTCCAGGGAGGTGAGCAGTTCTTC.

This chain joins TRBV11-3 and TRBJ1-1; D not resolved. V lost 1 base and J 0 bases, leaving 3 bases between the germline ends. The CDR3 contains 13 residues. Germline CDR1 is SGHNT and CDR2 is YENEEA. CDR3 in amino acids: CASSLGMNTEAFF. CDR3 in DNA: TGTGCCAGCAGCTTAGGGATGAACACTGAAGCTTTCTTT.

This sequence joins TRBV5-3 and TRBJ2-1, with 13 bases aligning to TRBD2. TRBV5-3 is labeled an ORF, and its function is uncertain. The CDR3 has 16 residues. V lost 3 bases to trimming and J lost 5 bases; unmatched junction nucleotides: 5. The CDR3 nucleotides are TGTGCCAGAAGCTGGGGGACTAGCGGGATGGACAATGAGCAGTTCTTC. Protein: CARSWGTSGMDNEQFF.

The V call is TRBV4-2, the J call TRBJ2-1; tentative D call: TRBD2 (6 bases). Germline CDR1 and CDR2: LGHNA and YNFKEQ. The CDR3 has 17 amino acids. V lost 4 bases, J lost 1 base, and 17 bases lay in between. CDR3 sequence: CASSPGASGVSYNEQFF. CDR3 nucleotide sequence: TGTGCCAGCAGCCCCGGCGCCTCGGGAGTATCCTACAATGAGCAGTTCTTC.